This T cell receptor beta chain was recorded in a study of T cell changes during pregnancy in multiple sclerosis. CDR1 and CDR2 from the germline V gene are LNHDA and SQIVND (reference sequence). The CDR3 spans 15 residues. Trimming removed 3 bases from V and 9 bases from J; junction bases left unmatched: 6. Assay: immunoSEQ multiplex PCR; the TCRdb copy retains only in-frame clones and omits some. The sample has around 80,000 clones; nearly 95% are singletons. The table lists this clone with a count of one. The TCR was taken from a female donor with multiple sclerosis, enrolled in a pregnancy study. The chain links TRBV19 to TRBJ2-1; 12 bases match TRBD2. The sequences come from peripheral blood, collected in the second trimester of pregnancy. CDR3 DNA sequence: TGTGCCAGTAGTATTTCGGCTAGCGGGAGGGTTGAGCAGTTCTTC. This translates into CASSISASGRVEQFF.